Following are 5 T cell receptor beta chains from one sample sequenced in a study of blood T cell repertoires in COVID-19. The repertoire was sequenced with immunoSEQ multiplex PCR; TCRdb's copy has only in-frame clones and lacks some. The sample holds approximately 200,000 clones, around nine tenths seen once. Material: peripheral blood. The receptors derive from a man between 60 and 75 years old who had recovered from COVID-19.

The rearrangement links TRBV3-1 (or the pseudogene TRBV3-2) to TRBJ2-2; TRBD2 aligns across 8 bases. The CDR3 runs to 14 residues. CDR1 is LGHDT, CDR2 YNNKEL, per germline (reference sequence). Trimming at V came to 6 bases and at J to 2 bases, leaving 2 bases not matched to a gene. CDR3 in DNA: TGTGCCAGCAGGGCGGGGGGAAACACCGGGGAGCTGTTTTTT. It is translated as CASRAGGNTGELFF.

CDR3 nucleotide sequence: TGCAGTGCCGCGGGGAACAACGAGCAGTACTTC. Residues: CSAAGNNEQYF. The genes are TRBV20-1 and TRBJ2-7; D may be TRBD2 (6 bases). V gave up 6 bases and J gave up 5 bases, with 11 bases separating them. CDR3 size: 11 residues. CDR1 and CDR2 from the germline V gene are DFQATT and SNEGSKA (reference sequence).

This rearrangement joins TRBV7-3 to TRBJ1-1, with a weak D call TRBD1 (6 bases). Germline-derived CDR1 and CDR2 are SGHTA and FQGTGA. V gave up 2 bases and J gave up 3 bases, with 13 bases separating them. This CDR3 has 15 residues. The CDR3 sequence is CASSLEGTPYTEAFF. The DNA for the CDR3 is TGTGCCAGCAGCTTAGAGGGGACACCTTACACTGAAGCTTTCTTT. Using reference TRBV7-3 and TRBJ1-1 for the parts outside the CDR3, the full variable domain is GAGVSQTPSNKVTEKGKYVELRCDPISGHTALYWYRQSLGQGPEFLIYFQGTGAADDSGLPNDRFFAVRPEGSVSTLKIQRTERGDSAVYLCASSLEGTPYTEAFFGQGTRLTVV.

The V and J genes are TRBV19 and TRBJ2-1, with TRBD2 identical over 7 bases. The length of the CDR3 is 18 residues. Germline trimming cut 3 bases from V and 2 bases from J; bases unmatched to any gene: 13. The germline gives CDR1 LNHDA, CDR2 SQIVND (reference sequence). The DNA of the CDR3 is TGTGCCAGTAGTATTCAAGGCCTAGCGGAGGGAGCCTACAATGAGCAGTTCTTC. Amino acids: CASSIQGLAEGAYNEQFF.

The chain links TRBV2 to TRBJ1-1, with 10 bases matching TRBD1. This CDR3 has 14 amino acids. From germline, CDR1 is SNHLY and CDR2 FYNNEI. V gave up 7 bases and J gave up 5 bases; unmatched junction bases: 7. CDR3 loop: CASIKDRGDTEAFF. The CDR3 DNA sequence: TGTGCCAGCATTAAGGACAGGGGGGATACTGAAGCTTTCTTT.